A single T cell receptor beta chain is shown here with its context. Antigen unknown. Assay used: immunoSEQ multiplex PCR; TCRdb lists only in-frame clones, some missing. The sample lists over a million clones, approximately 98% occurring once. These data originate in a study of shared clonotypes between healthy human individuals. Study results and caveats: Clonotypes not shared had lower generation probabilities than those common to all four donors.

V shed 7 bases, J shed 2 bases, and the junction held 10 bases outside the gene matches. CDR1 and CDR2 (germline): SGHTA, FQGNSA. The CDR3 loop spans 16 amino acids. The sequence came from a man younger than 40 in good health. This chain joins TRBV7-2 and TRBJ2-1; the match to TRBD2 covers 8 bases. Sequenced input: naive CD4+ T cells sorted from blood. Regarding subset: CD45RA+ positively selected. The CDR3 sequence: CASNLDPGLAYNEQFF. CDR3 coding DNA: TGTGCCAGCAACCTTGACCCGGGACTAGCCTACAATGAGCAGTTCTTC.